This T cell receptor (beta chain) appears in the sequencing data of a study of blood T cell repertoires in COVID-19. Looking at the study overall: Both acute and convalescent COVID-19 samples were obtained from the United States, Italy and Spain. Sources were T cells, B-cell-depleted T cells, or PBMCs; the material itself was cDNA or gDNA.

CDR1 and CDR2 (germline): SGHTA, FQGNSA. The V and J ends lost 5 bases and 3 bases, in that order; junction bases with no gene match: 10. This CDR3 is built from 16 residues. Sequencing was performed with immunoSEQ multiplex PCR; in TCRdb, only in-frame clones are kept and a portion is missing. The data hold more than 150,000 clones, with approximately 91% observed a single time. Sequencing was done on a sample of peripheral blood. The clonotype originates from a man in his fifties with acute or convalescent COVID-19. The chain couples TRBV7-2 to TRBJ2-3; 8 nucleotides align to TRBD2. The CDR3 here is CASSPRLAGTTDTQYF. CDR3 DNA: TGTGCCAGCAGCCCCCGGTTAGCGGGAACTACAGATACGCAGTATTTT.